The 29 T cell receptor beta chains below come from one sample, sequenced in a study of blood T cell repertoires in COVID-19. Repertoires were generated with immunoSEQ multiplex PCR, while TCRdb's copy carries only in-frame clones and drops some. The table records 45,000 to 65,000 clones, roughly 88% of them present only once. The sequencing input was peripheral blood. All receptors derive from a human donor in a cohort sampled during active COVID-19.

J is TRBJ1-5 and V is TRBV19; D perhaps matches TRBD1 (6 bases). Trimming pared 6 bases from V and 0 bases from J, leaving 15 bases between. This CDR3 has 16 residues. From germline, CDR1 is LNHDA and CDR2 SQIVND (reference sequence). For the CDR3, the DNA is TGTGCCAGTAGATCCCGGGACACCTATAGCAATCAGCCCCAGCATTTT. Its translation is CASRSRDTYSNQPQHF.

CDR3: CASSPSSTNEQFF. The CDR3 DNA sequence: TGTGCCAGCTCACCATCTAGCACTAATGAGCAGTTCTTC. The V call is TRBV18, the J call TRBJ2-1, with D perhaps TRBD2 (5 bases). The CDR3 runs 13 residues. Trimming pared 2 bases from V and 7 bases from J, leaving 9 bases between. The germline V gene has CDR1 KGHSH and CDR2 LQKENI.

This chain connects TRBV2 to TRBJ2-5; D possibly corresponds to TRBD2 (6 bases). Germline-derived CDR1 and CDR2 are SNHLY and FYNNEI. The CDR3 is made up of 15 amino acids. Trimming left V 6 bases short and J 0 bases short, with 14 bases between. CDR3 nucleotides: TGTGCCAGCAGAGGACCGGGACTCCACCAAGAGACCCAGTACTTC. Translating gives CASRGPGLHQETQYF.

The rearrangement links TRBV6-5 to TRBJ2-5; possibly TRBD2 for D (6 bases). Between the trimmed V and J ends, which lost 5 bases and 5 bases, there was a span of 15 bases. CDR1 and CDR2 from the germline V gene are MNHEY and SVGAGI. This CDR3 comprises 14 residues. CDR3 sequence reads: CASSRLERSETQYF. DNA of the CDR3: TGTGCCAGCAGTCGACTAGAGAGGTCCGAGACCCAGTACTTC.

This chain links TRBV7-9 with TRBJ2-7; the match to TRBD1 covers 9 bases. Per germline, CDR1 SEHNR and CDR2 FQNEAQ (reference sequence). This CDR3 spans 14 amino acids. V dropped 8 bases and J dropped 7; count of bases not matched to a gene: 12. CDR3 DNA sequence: TGTGCCAGCGGTCCCGGGACAGGGTTTAGGGAGCAGTACTTC. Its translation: CASGPGTGFREQYF.

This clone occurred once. The DNA of the CDR3 is TGTGCCAGTATCGGACTAGCGGGAGGAAATGAGCAGTTCTTC. This gives the protein CASIGLAGGNEQFF. V is TRBV2 and J is TRBJ2-1, with 14 bases matching TRBD2. V lost 9 bases to trimming and J lost 7 bases; unmatched junction nucleotides: 5. The length of the CDR3 is 14 residues. The germline CDR1 and CDR2 sequences are SNHLY and FYNNEI.

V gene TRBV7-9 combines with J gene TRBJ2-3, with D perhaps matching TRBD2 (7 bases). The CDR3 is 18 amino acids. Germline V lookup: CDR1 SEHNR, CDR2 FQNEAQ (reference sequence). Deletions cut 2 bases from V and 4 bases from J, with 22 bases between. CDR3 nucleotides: TGTGCCAGCAGCTTATCGCTGTTGGGGGGGGCCATTGCAGATACGCAGTATTTT. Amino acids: CASSLSLLGGAIADTQYF.

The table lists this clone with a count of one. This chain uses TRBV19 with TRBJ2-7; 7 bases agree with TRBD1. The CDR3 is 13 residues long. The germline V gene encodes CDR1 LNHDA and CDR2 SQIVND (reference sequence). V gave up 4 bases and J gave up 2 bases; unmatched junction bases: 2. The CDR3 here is CASSNQGAYEQYF. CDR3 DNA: TGTGCCAGTAGTAACCAGGGGGCCTACGAGCAGTACTTC.

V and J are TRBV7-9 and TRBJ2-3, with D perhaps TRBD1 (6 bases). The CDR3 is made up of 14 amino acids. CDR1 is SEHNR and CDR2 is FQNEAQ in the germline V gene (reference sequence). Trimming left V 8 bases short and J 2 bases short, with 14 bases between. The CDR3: CASCGQFPTDTQYF. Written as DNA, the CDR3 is TGTGCCAGCTGCGGACAGTTCCCCACAGATACGCAGTATTTT. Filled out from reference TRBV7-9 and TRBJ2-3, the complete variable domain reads DTGVSQNPRHKITKRGQNVTFRCDPISEHNRLYWYRQTLGQGPEFLTYFQNEAQLEKSRLLSDRFSAERPKGSFSTLEIQRTEQGDSAMYLCASCGQFPTDTQYFGPGTRLTVL.

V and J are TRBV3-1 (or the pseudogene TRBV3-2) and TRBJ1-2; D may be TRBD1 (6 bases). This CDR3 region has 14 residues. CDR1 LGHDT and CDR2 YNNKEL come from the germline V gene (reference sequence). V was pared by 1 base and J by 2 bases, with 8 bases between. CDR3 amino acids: CASSQVTGNYGYTF. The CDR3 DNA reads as TGTGCCAGCAGCCAAGTTACAGGGAACTATGGCTACACCTTC.

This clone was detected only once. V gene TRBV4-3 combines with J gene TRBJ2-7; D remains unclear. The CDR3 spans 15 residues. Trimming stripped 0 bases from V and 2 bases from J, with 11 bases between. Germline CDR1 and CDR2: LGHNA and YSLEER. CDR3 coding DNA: TGCGCCAGCAGCCAAGATCTAGGCCAGCCCTACGAGCAGTACTTC. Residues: CASSQDLGQPYEQYF.

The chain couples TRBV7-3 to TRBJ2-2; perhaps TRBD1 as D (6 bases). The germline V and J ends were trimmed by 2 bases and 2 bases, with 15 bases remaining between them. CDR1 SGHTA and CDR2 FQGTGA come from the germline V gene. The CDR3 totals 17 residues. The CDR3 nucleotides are TGTGCCAGCAGCTTACTAGGGGGACATATTAACACCGGGGAGCTGTTTTTT. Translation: CASSLLGGHINTGELFF.

CDR3 coding DNA: TGTGCCAGCAGCTGGACAGGGGGCAGGCACACTGAAGCTTTCTTT. This sequence encodes CASSWTGGRHTEAFF. The chain has TRBV5-6 and TRBJ1-1, with 11 bases identical to TRBD1. From germline, CDR1 is SGHDT and CDR2 YYEEEE. The CDR3 runs 15 residues. Unmatched junction bases numbered 4, after V lost 3 bases and J lost 3 bases.

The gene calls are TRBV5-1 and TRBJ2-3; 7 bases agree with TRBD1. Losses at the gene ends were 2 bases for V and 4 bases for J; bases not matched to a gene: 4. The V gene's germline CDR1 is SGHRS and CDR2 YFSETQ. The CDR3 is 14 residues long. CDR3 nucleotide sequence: TGCGCCAGCAGCTTAGGGGGCATCGCAGATACGCAGTATTTT. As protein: CASSLGGIADTQYF.

In DNA form, the CDR3 reads TGCGCCAGCAGCCTCAATGGGGCCAATGAGCAGTTCTTC. Protein: CASSLNGANEQFF. J is TRBJ2-1 and V is TRBV4-1; maybe TRBD1 (5 bases). The CDR3 has 13 amino acids. V lost 4 bases, J lost 6 bases, and 10 bases lay in between. Germline lookup yields CDR1 MGHRA and CDR2 YSYEKL.

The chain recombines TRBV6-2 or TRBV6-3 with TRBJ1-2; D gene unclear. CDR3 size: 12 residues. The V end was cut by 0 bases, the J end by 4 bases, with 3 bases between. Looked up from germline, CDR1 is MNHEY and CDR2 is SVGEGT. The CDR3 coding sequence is TGTGCCAGCAGTTACTCGGCCTATGGCTACACCTTC. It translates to CASSYSAYGYTF.

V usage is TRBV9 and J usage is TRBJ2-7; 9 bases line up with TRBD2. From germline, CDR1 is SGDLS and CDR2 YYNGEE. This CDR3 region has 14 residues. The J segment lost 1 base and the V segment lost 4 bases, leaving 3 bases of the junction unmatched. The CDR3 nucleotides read TGTGCCAGCAGCATTAGCGGGGGATCCTACGAGCAGTACTTC. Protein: CASSISGGSYEQYF.

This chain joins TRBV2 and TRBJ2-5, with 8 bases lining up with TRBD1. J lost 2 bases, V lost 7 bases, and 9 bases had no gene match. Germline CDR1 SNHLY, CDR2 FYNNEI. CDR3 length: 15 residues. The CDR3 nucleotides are TGTGCCAGCACAAGCCTCAGGGGGCCACAAGAGACCCAGTACTTC. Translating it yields CASTSLRGPQETQYF.

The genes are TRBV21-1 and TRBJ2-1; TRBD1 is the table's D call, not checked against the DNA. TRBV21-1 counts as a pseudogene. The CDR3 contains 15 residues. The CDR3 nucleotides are TGTGCCAGCACCAGGACAGGGGACGCCTACAATGAGCAGTTCTTC. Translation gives CASTRTGDAYNEQFF.

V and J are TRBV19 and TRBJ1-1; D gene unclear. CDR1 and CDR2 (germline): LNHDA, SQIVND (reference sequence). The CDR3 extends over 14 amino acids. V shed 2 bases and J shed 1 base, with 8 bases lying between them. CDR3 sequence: CASSIQPGNTEAFF. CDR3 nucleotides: TGTGCCAGTAGTATACAGCCGGGGAACACTGAAGCTTTCTTT.

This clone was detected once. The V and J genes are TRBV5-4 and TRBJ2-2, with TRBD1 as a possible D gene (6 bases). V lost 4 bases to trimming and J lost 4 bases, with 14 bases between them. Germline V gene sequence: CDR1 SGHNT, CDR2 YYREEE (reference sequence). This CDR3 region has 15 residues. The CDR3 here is CASSSEQGTTGELFF. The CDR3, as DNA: TGTGCCAGCAGCAGTGAACAGGGAACCACCGGGGAGCTGTTTTTT.

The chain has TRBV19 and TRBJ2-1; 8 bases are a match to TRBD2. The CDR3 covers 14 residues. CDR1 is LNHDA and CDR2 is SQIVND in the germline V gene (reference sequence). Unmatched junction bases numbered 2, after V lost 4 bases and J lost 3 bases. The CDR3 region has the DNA TGTGCCAGTAGTAGACTAGCGCACTACAATGAGCAGTTCTTC. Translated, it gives CASSRLAHYNEQFF.

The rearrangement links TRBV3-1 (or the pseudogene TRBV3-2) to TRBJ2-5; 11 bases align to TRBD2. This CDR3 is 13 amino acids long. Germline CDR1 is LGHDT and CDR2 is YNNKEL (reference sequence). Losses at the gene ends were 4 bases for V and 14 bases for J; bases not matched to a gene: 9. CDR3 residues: CASSPSRLAGGYF. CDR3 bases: TGTGCCAGCAGCCCCAGTCGGCTAGCGGGAGGTTACTTC.

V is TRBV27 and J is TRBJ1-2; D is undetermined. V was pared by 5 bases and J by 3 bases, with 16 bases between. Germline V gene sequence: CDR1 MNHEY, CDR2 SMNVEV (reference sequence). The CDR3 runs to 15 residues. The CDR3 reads CASSPQTGVDYGYTF. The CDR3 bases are TGTGCCAGCAGTCCACAAACCGGGGTGGACTATGGCTACACCTTC.

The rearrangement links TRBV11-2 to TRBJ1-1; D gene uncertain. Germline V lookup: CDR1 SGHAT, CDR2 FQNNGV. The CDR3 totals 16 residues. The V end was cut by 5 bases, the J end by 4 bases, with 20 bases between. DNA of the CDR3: TGTGCCAGCAGCCCCACCGGGATAACCCGAACCACTGAAGCTTTCTTT. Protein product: CASSPTGITRTTEAFF.

CDR3 DNA sequence: TGTGCCAGCAGCTTCAAAAGCGGACTGAACTACGAGCAGTACTTC. It codes for CASSFKSGLNYEQYF. The chain couples TRBV5-4 to TRBJ2-7, with a weak D call TRBD2 (5 bases). The V and J ends lost 2 bases and 3 bases respectively, with 15 bases between them. This CDR3 comprises 15 residues. Per germline, CDR1 SGHNT and CDR2 YYREEE (reference sequence). Complete variable domain (other parts from reference TRBV5-4 and TRBJ2-7): ETGVTQSPTHLIKTRGQQVTLRCSSQSGHNTVSWYQQALGQGPQFIFQYYREEENGRGNFPPRFSGLQFPNYSSELNVNALELDDSALYLCASSFKSGLNYEQYFGPGTRLTVT.

The CDR3 coding sequence is TGTGCCAGCAGCAGAGACAGGACTAACTATGGCTACACCTTC. Residues: CASSRDRTNYGYTF. The chain has TRBV2 and TRBJ1-2, with D perhaps matching TRBD1 (6 bases). The CDR3 has 14 residues. Germline V CDR1 and CDR2: SNHLY, FYNNEI. Between the trimmed V and J ends, which lost 6 bases and 0 bases, there was a span of 11 bases.

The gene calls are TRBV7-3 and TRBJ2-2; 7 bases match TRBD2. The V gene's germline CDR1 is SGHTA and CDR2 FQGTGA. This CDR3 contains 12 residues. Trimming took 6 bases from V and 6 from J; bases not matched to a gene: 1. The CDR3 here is CASRREAGELFF. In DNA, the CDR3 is TGTGCCAGCAGACGGGAGGCCGGGGAGCTGTTTTTT.

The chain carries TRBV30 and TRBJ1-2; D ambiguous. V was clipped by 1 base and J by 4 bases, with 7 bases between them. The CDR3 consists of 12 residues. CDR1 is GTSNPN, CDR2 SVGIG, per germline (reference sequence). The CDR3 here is CAWSAVPYGYTF. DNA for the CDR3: TGTGCCTGGAGTGCAGTTCCCTATGGCTACACCTTC.